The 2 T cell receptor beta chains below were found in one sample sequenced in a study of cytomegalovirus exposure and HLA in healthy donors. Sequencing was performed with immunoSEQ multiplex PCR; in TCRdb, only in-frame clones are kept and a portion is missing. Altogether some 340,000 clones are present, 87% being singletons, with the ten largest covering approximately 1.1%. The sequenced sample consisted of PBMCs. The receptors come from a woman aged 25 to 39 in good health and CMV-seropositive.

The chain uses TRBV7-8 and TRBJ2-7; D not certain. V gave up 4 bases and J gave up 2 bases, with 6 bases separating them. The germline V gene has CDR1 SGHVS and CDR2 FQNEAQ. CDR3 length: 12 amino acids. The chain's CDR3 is CASSYETYEQYF. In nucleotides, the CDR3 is TGTGCCAGCAGCTACGAAACCTACGAGCAGTACTTC.

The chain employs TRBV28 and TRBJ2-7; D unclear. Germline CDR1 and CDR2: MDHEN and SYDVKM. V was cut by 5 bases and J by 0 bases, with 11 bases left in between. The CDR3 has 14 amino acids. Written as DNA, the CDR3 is TGTGCCAGCAGTGAGCATTCTAGCTCCTACGAGCAGTACTTC. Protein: CASSEHSSSYEQYF.